These T cell receptor beta chains were read from a single sample in a study of blood T cells in healthy people across ages. One entry per CDR3 protein results from TCRdb running MiXCR on the 5' RACE reads. The repertoire has 920,000 or so distinct CDR3 sequences, under 45% of them found once; the top ten carry 18%. The sample consisted of blood. The receptor set was obtained from a woman aged 60-75 years in good health. The CDR3 runs from the conserved cysteine through the conserved F or W. The D gene is left open where the match is weak. Clone size is given for some rows only: seen once, a few or many times, or a class if the clone is expanded.

>TRBJ2-3|NA|NA|TRBV25-1
CAPNPDERGGRDTQYF
TGTGCTCCTAATCCGGACGAAAGGGGTGGTCGGGATACGCAGTATTTT
>TRBJ2-7|NA|NA|TRBV20-1
CSARGTSGVSYEQYF
TGCAGTGCTAGAGGGACATCCGGCGTATCCTACGAGCAGTACTTC
>TRBJ1-1|NA|NA|TRBV6-1
CASRTGLGDTEAFF
TGTGCCAGCAGGACAGGCCTAGGGGACACTGAAGCTTTCTTT
>TRBJ2-1|few|TRBD2|TRBV4-2
CASSPGASGSMRQFF
TGTGCCAGCAGCCCTGGGGCTAGCGGGAGCATGCGGCAGTTCTTC
>TRBJ2-5|NA|TRBD2|TRBV4-2
CASSQGSGGPAHNEQYF
TGTGCCAGCAGCCAAGGCTCGGGAGGGCCTGCCCACAATGAGCAGTACTTC
>TRBJ2-4|NA|NA|TRBV7-2
CASSPRTLPYF
TGTGCCAGCAGCCCCCGGACACTGCCGTACTTC
>TRBJ2-7|NA|NA|TRBV2
CASRGELGEQYF
TGTGCCAGCAGAGGGGAGTTGGGCGAGCAGTACTTC
>TRBJ2-3|NA|NA|TRBV20-1
CSAAIAASTDTQYF
TGCAGTGCAGCTATAGCGGCTAGCACAGATACGCAGTATTTT
>TRBJ2-5|NA|NA|TRBV7-2
CASSLASAGQETQYF
TGTGCCAGCAGCTTAGCGTCCGCCGGCCAAGAGACCCAGTACTTC
>TRBJ1-1|NA|NA|TRBV3-1
CASSPRARATEAFF
TGTGCCAGCAGCCCTCGCGCCAGGGCGACTGAAGCTTTCTTT
>TRBJ2-7|NA|NA|TRBV10-3
CATEHPTSYEQYF
TGTGCCACTGAACATCCAACTTCCTACGAGCAGTACTTC
>TRBJ1-1|once|NA|TRBV29-1
CSVGTGLMNTEAFF
TGCAGCGTTGGCACAGGGCTAATGAACACTGAAGCTTTCTTT
>TRBJ1-4|NA|TRBD1|TRBV4-2
CASSQEGTGTNEKLFF
TGTGCCAGCAGCCAAGAAGGGACAGGGACTAATGAAAAACTGTTTTTT
>TRBJ2-1|few|NA|TRBV20-1
CSAGSPGGQFF
TGCAGTGCAGGTTCCCCCGGTGGGCAGTTCTTC
>TRBJ2-7|NA|TRBD2|TRBV27
CASSWGGDSYEQYF
TGTGCCAGCAGTTGGGGGGGGGACTCCTACGAGCAGTACTTC
>TRBJ2-7|few|NA|TRBV2
CASNGVGTYEQYF
TGTGCCAGCAATGGGGTCGGTACCTACGAGCAGTACTTC
>TRBJ2-5|NA|NA|TRBV5-1
CASSLDLGPEETQYF
TGCGCCAGCAGCTTGGACCTAGGCCCCGAGGAGACCCAGTACTTC
>TRBJ2-3|NA|NA|TRBV7-9
CASSPKGLGFPGKDTQYF
TGTGCCAGCAGCCCGAAAGGCCTGGGGTTTCCGGGGAAGGATACGCAGTATTTT
>TRBJ2-3|NA|TRBD2|TRBV7-9
CASSSTSGRAGADTQYF
TGTGCCAGCAGCTCGACTAGCGGGAGGGCCGGAGCAGATACGCAGTATTTT
>TRBJ1-2|NA|NA|TRBV11-1
CASSLASDRRVYGYTF
TGTGCCAGCAGCTTAGCATCAGACAGGCGGGTCTATGGCTACACCTTC
>TRBJ2-6|few|TRBD1|TRBV7-9
CASRNTFRQGFSGANVLTF
TGTGCCAGCAGGAATACCTTCCGACAGGGTTTCTCTGGGGCCAACGTCCTGACTTTC
>TRBJ2-7|few|NA|TRBV2
CASKKGPFPNEQYF
TGTGCCAGCAAAAAAGGGCCCTTTCCCAATGAGCAGTACTTC